These 12 T cell receptor beta chains were all obtained from the same sample, sequenced in a study of cytomegalovirus exposure and HLA in healthy donors. PCR employed 60 Vbeta and 13 Jbeta primers. This table comes from immunoSEQ multiplex PCR, and its TCRdb copy is limited to in-frame clones, with some not included. Here the sample table reports 140,000 to 150,000 clones. Sequenced material: PBMCs. These receptor sequences come from a male donor in good health and CMV-seronegative.

This rearrangement joins TRBV5-1 to TRBJ2-5, with 15 bases identical to TRBD2. This CDR3 region has 16 residues. V lost 2 bases, J lost 5 bases, and 4 bases stayed unmatched. The germline V gene encodes CDR1 SGHRS and CDR2 YFSETQ. The CDR3 sequence is CASSLGGTSGRETQYF. DNA for the CDR3: TGCGCCAGCAGCTTAGGAGGGACTAGCGGGAGGGAGACCCAGTACTTC.

The rearrangement links TRBV5-1 to TRBJ1-4; TRBD1 agrees at 8 bases. The CDR3 sequence is 14 residues long. Germline assignment: CDR1 SGHRS and CDR2 YFSETQ. V gave up 4 bases and J gave up 5 bases; unmatched junction bases: 4. The CDR3 reads CASSMGQVNEKLFF. The CDR3 bases are TGCGCCAGCAGCATGGGACAGGTGAATGAAAAACTGTTTTTT.

The chain is built from TRBV19 and TRBJ2-7; tentative D call: TRBD2 (6 bases). V was pared by 1 base and J by 2 bases, with 6 bases between. Germline lookup yields CDR1 LNHDA and CDR2 SQIVND (reference sequence). The CDR3 sequence is 13 residues long. CDR3 DNA sequence: TGTGCCAGTAGTATAGCGGGAGCCTACGAGCAGTACTTC. Protein sequence: CASSIAGAYEQYF. Together with reference TRBV19 and TRBJ2-7, the CDR3 gives the full variable domain: DGGITQSPKYLFRKEGQNVTLSCEQNLNHDAMYWYRQDPGQGLRLIYYSQIVNDFQKGDIAEGYSVSREKKESFPLTVTSAQKNPTAFYLCASSIAGAYEQYFGPGTRLTVT.

The chain uses TRBV30 and TRBJ2-5; 10 positions agree with TRBD2. The junction had 5 bases not matched to a gene; V was cut back by 0 bases and J by 4 bases. Germline V CDR1 and CDR2: GTSNPN, SVGIG (reference sequence). The CDR3 sequence is 15 residues long. The CDR3 spells CAWSVGLAGVETQYF. The CDR3, as DNA: TGTGCCTGGAGTGTTGGTCTAGCGGGAGTAGAGACCCAGTACTTC.

The V gene is TRBV5-6, the J gene TRBJ2-1; 11 positions agree with TRBD2. This CDR3 has 15 amino acids. CDR1 and CDR2 (germline): SGHDT, YYEEEE. The V segment lost 5 bases and the J segment 3 bases; nucleotides outside the gene matches: 4. This CDR3 is CASRPTSGGYNEQFF. DNA for the CDR3: TGTGCCAGCAGACCCACTAGCGGGGGCTACAATGAGCAGTTCTTC.

V usage is TRBV4-3 and J usage is TRBJ2-7; TRBD2 might be the D (5 bases). Germline V gene data show CDR1 as LGHNA and CDR2 as YSLEER. There are 15 residues in the CDR3. V lost 2 bases to trimming and J lost 2 bases, with 13 bases between them. The CDR3 DNA reads as TGCGCCAGCAGCCAACTGGACTCGTCAACCTACGAGCAGTACTTC. This codes for CASSQLDSSTYEQYF.

The chain links TRBV4-2 to TRBJ2-6, with D maybe TRBD1 (5 bases). The CDR3 covers 16 residues. V was cut by 0 bases and J by 4 bases, with 10 bases left in between. Germline V gene lookup returns CDR1 LGHNA and CDR2 YNFKEQ. The DNA of the CDR3 is TGTGCCAGCAGCCAAGATTCAGGGCAAGGGGCCAACGTCCTGACTTTC. Its protein product is CASSQDSGQGANVLTF.

The rearrangement uses TRBV19 and TRBJ1-1; a weak D match, TRBD1 (6 bases). There are 17 residues in the CDR3. The V end lost 3 bases, the J end lost 0 bases, and 17 bases lay between the germline ends. Germline V lookup: CDR1 LNHDA, CDR2 SQIVND (reference sequence). The CDR3 loop is CASSILYRGAMNTEAFF. CDR3 coding DNA: TGTGCCAGTAGTATCCTCTACCGGGGGGCTATGAACACTGAAGCTTTCTTT.

Concerning this clone: At one boundary the junction diverges from the germline segment, which might be a read error. The chain recombines TRBV25-1 with TRBJ1-2; D gene unclear. The V gene's germline CDR1 is MGHDK and CDR2 SYGVNS. The CDR3 runs 15 residues. CDR3 region: CASSEFRGANYSYTF. CDR3 nucleotide sequence: TGTGCCAGCAGTGAATTCCGGGGAGCTAACTATAGCTACACCTTC.

The chain employs TRBV29-1 and TRBJ2-2; D may be TRBD1 (6 bases). CDR3 length equals 16 residues. Trimming removed 3 bases from V and 5 bases from J, with 19 bases in between. Germline lookup yields CDR1 SQVTM and CDR2 ANQGSEA. CDR3 in DNA: TGCAGCGTTGAGGGTACAGGGAGAGTTGGAACCGGGGAGCTGTTTTTT. It encodes CSVEGTGRVGTGELFF.

The CDR3: CASSRGEDGYTF. The DNA of the CDR3 is TGTGCCAGCAGCCGAGGGGAGGATGGCTACACCTTC. The rearrangement links TRBV5-4 to TRBJ1-2; D may be TRBD1 (5 bases). CDR3 length: 12 amino acids. Germline V CDR1 and CDR2: SGHNT, YYREEE (reference sequence). Trimming pared 4 bases from V and 6 bases from J, leaving 10 bases between. The full variable domain, in which reference TRBV5-4 and TRBJ1-2 provide the parts outside the CDR3, is ETGVTQSPTHLIKTRGQQVTLRCSSQSGHNTVSWYQQALGQGPQFIFQYYREEENGRGNFPPRFSGLQFPNYSSELNVNALELDDSALYLCASSRGEDGYTFGSGTRLTVV.

This chain joins TRBV5-8 and TRBJ1-2; the match to TRBD1 covers 9 bases. The germline V gene encodes CDR1 SGHTS and CDR2 YDEGEE. The CDR3 is made up of 17 amino acids. With 4 bases clipped from V and 7 bases from J, the junction kept 17 bases outside the gene matches. CDR3: CASSPRVTTTGGSGYTF. CDR3 DNA: TGTGCCAGCAGCCCCCGGGTCACCACTACAGGGGGCAGTGGCTACACCTTC.